One and the same sample provided the 13 T cell receptor beta chains below, sequenced in a study of blood T cell repertoires in COVID-19. The table came from immunoSEQ multiplex PCR; TCRdb's copy has only in-frame clones and leaves some out. The sample has 160,000 or so clones, over 70% seen once. Sample: PBMCs or T cells enriched from blood (not recorded which). The receptor source for this set is a middle-aged woman with acute COVID-19.

This chain links TRBV5-4 with TRBJ2-5; D is possibly TRBD2 (5 bases). This CDR3 is built from 15 residues. V was pared by 0 bases and J by 4 bases, with 13 bases between. Germline V gives CDR1 SGHNT, CDR2 YYREEE (reference sequence). Here the CDR3 reads CASSLEGSRGETQYF. CDR3 nucleotides: TGTGCCAGCAGCTTGGAAGGGAGTCGGGGAGAGACCCAGTACTTC.

This clone was recorded once. The chain has TRBV19 and TRBJ1-2; no firm D call. The CDR3 is 14 residues long. The germline V and J ends were trimmed by 1 base and 4 bases, with 10 bases remaining between them. Germline CDR1 reads LNHDA; CDR2 reads SQIVND (reference sequence). CDR3 nucleotide sequence: TGTGCCAGTAGTATAGGGGGAGGTACCTATGGCTACACCTTC. Translation: CASSIGGGTYGYTF.

The rearrangement uses TRBV24-1 and TRBJ1-1; perhaps TRBD1 as D (5 bases). Trimming pared 2 bases from V and 1 base from J, leaving 13 bases between. CDR3 size: 16 residues. Germline V gives CDR1 KGHDR, CDR2 SFDVKD. DNA for the CDR3: TGTGCCACCAGTGATTCCCGACCCGGGGGGAACACTGAAGCTTTCTTT. This codes for CATSDSRPGGNTEAFF.

This clone was picked up a small number of times. The chain employs TRBV19 and TRBJ2-7; D remains ambiguous. V lost 4 bases, J lost 5 bases, and 12 bases lay in between. The CDR3 extends over 13 amino acids. CDR1 is LNHDA, CDR2 SQIVND, per germline (reference sequence). The CDR3 sequence: CASSRFSLDEQYF. In DNA, the CDR3 is TGTGCCAGTAGTAGGTTTAGCCTGGACGAGCAGTACTTC.

J is TRBJ1-1 and V is TRBV7-9, with a weak D call TRBD1 (5 bases). Germline V gene sequence: CDR1 SEHNR, CDR2 FQNEAQ (reference sequence). The CDR3 has 14 residues. Deletions cut 6 bases from V and 0 bases from J, with 11 bases between. This CDR3 reads CASRPGTMNTEAFF. In DNA, the CDR3 is TGTGCCAGCAGACCAGGGACTATGAACACTGAAGCTTTCTTT. The full variable domain, in which reference TRBV7-9 and TRBJ1-1 provide the parts outside the CDR3, is DTGVSQNPRHKITKRGQNVTFRCDPISEHNRLYWYRQTLGQGPEFLTYFQNEAQLEKSRLLSDRFSAERPKGSFSTLEIQRTEQGDSAMYLCASRPGTMNTEAFFGQGTRLTVV.

This chain links TRBV24-1 with TRBJ2-7; D not resolved. Trimming took off 6 bases at V and 3 bases at J, with 20 bases between the two ends. Germline V CDR1 and CDR2: KGHDR, SFDVKD. The CDR3 spans 16 residues. The CDR3 reads CATSLPLGDSNYEQYF. DNA of the CDR3: TGTGCCACCAGTTTACCCCTTGGCGACTCTAACTACGAGCAGTACTTC.

The genes are TRBV15 and TRBJ2-1; 14 nucleotides match TRBD2. This CDR3 comprises 16 residues. Germline CDR1 and CDR2: LNHNV and YYDKDF (reference sequence). V gave up 8 bases and J gave up 4 bases; unmatched junction bases: 7. The CDR3 nucleotides read TGTGCCACCGATTCCGGGACTAGCGGGGGTTACAATGAGCAGTTCTTC. It encodes CATDSGTSGGYNEQFF.

The chain couples TRBV11-2 to TRBJ1-5; TRBD1 aligns across 8 bases. The CDR3 extends over 14 amino acids. The junction had 4 bases not matched to a gene; V was cut back by 3 bases and J by 6 bases. Germline V gene sequence: CDR1 SGHAT, CDR2 FQNNGV. In DNA form, the CDR3 reads TGTGCCAGCAGCTTGAACAGGGGGATTCAGCCCCAGCATTTT. This gives the protein CASSLNRGIQPQHF. The whole variable domain, filled in from reference TRBV11-2 and TRBJ1-5, reads EAGVAQSPRYKIIEKRQSVAFWCNPISGHATLYWYQQILGQGPKLLIQFQNNGVVDDSQLPKDRFSAERLKGVDSTLKIQPAKLEDSAVYLCASSLNRGIQPQHFGDGTRLSIL.

The J gene is TRBJ2-2, the V gene TRBV21-1; the listed D gene, TRBD1, was not tested against the DNA. TRBV21-1 is a pseudogene. This CDR3 is built from 15 residues. The CDR3: CASSKAAGGTGELFF. In DNA, the CDR3 is TGTGCCAGCAGCAAAGCTGCAGGGGGCACCGGGGAGCTGTTTTTT.

The chain recombines TRBV29-1 with TRBJ2-3; possibly TRBD1 for D (5 bases). The germline V and J ends were trimmed by 4 bases and 1 base, with 6 bases remaining between them. The length of the CDR3 is 12 residues. In germline, CDR1 is SQVTM, CDR2 ANQGSEA. CDR3 bases: TGCAGCGTTGGCAGGGGCACAGATACGCAGTATTTT. Its translation: CSVGRGTDTQYF.

The chain is built from TRBV3-1 (or the pseudogene TRBV3-2) and TRBJ1-1; tentatively, D is TRBD1 (6 bases). CDR3 length: 17 residues. V lost 7 bases and J 0 bases, leaving 21 bases between the germline ends. Germline V gene lookup returns CDR1 LGHDT and CDR2 YNNKEL (reference sequence). CDR3 residues: CASTLGQPALLNTEAFF. CDR3 nucleotide sequence: TGTGCCAGCACCCTAGGACAGCCAGCCCTCTTGAACACTGAAGCTTTCTTT.

The V and J genes are TRBV29-1 and TRBJ2-5, with 9 bases identical to TRBD1. Germline V gene data show CDR1 as SQVTM and CDR2 as ANQGSEA. Trimming at V came to 6 bases and at J to 5 bases, leaving 1 base not matched to a gene. There are 11 residues in the CDR3. The CDR3 DNA is TGCAGCGTCGGACAGGGGGAGACCCAGTACTTC. It is translated as CSVGQGETQYF. Supplemented by reference TRBV29-1 and TRBJ2-5, the full variable domain reads SAVISQKPSRDICQRGTSLTIQCQVDSQVTMMFWYRQQPGQSLTLIATANQGSEATYESGFVIDKFPISRPNLTFSTLTVSNMSPEDSSIYLCSVGQGETQYFGPGTRLLVL.

V and J are TRBV27 and TRBJ2-7; 9 nucleotides agree with TRBD1. The length of the CDR3 is 15 residues. Looked up from germline, CDR1 is MNHEY and CDR2 is SMNVEV (reference sequence). With 5 bases clipped from V and 5 bases from J, the junction kept 10 bases outside the gene matches. The CDR3: CASSLQGAAYDEQYF. CDR3 bases: TGTGCCAGCAGTCTACAGGGGGCAGCGTACGACGAGCAGTACTTC.